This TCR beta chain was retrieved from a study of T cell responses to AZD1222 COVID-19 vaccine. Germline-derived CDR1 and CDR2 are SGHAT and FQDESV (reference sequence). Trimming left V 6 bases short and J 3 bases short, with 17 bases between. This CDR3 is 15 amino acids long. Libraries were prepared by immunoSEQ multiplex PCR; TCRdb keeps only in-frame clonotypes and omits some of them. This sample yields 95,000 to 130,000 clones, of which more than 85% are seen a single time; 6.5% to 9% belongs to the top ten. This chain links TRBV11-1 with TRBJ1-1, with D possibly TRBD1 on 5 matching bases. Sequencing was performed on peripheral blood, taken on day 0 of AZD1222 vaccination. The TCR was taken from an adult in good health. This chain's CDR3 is CASSYGGAADTEAFF. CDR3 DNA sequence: TGTGCCAGCAGTTATGGTGGGGCGGCGGACACTGAAGCTTTCTTT.